Each of the 11 T cell receptor beta chains below was sequenced from the same sample in a study of human T cells and chemical hapten exposure. Time point in this sample: pre-sensitization, week 0. Treatment: therapeutic diphenylcyclopropenone sensitization with weekly scalp DPC. Each CDR3 protein gets one entry after TCRdb re-called the RACE reads with MiXCR. The table records around 380,000 distinct CDR3 sequences, 5.5% of them present only once. The material was whole blood, obtained in connection with sensitization to the hapten diphenylcyclopropenone (DPC). Receptor source: a woman in her late teens or twenties with alopecia areata. Some clones in this sample may be carry-over from other donors' samples.

This clonotype has more than one count but fewer than ten. The chain recombines TRBV19 with TRBJ1-5; D gene unclear. The CDR3 runs to 14 residues. V shed 4 bases and J shed 0 bases, with 7 bases lying between them. Germline V gene lookup returns CDR1 LNHDA and CDR2 SQIVND (reference sequence). The DNA for the CDR3 is TGTGCCAGTAGTAGGAAAGATAGCAATCAGCCCCAGCATTTT. Translating it yields CASSRKDSNQPQHF.

J is TRBJ1-6 and V is TRBV11-2, with D hard to call. Trimming took off 5 bases at V and 0 bases at J, with 11 bases between the two ends. This CDR3 contains 16 residues. Germline CDR1 and CDR2: SGHAT and FQNNGV. DNA of the CDR3: TGTGCCAGCAGCCTCGCTACTGGCTCCTATAATTCACCCCTCCACTTT. It encodes CASSLATGSYNSPLHF.

The chain has TRBV28 and TRBJ1-1; D possibly corresponds to TRBD1 (5 bases). CDR1 MDHEN and CDR2 SYDVKM come from the germline V gene. V lost 4 bases and J 0 bases, leaving 12 bases between the germline ends. This CDR3 has 15 residues. In DNA form, the CDR3 reads TGTGCCAGCAGTTCAAACCGGGACTTGAACACTGAAGCTTTCTTT. Translation gives CASSSNRDLNTEAFF.

This clonotype was recorded at least ten times. The V and J genes are TRBV4-3 and TRBJ2-7, with D possibly matching TRBD1 (6 bases). CDR3 size: 15 residues. Trimming took 1 base from V and 0 from J, leaving 10 bases between them. Germline CDR1 reads LGHNA; CDR2 reads YSLEER. The CDR3 sequence: CASSQVQGSSYEQYF. In nucleotides, the CDR3 is TGCGCCAGCAGCCAAGTCCAGGGGAGCTCCTACGAGCAGTACTTC.

A few counts support this clonotype. The genes are TRBV3-1 and TRBJ2-1; 7 nucleotides agree with TRBD2. Germline V lookup: CDR1 LGHDT, CDR2 YNNKEL (reference sequence). This CDR3 comprises 15 residues. V gave up 4 bases and J gave up 6 bases; unmatched junction bases: 9. CDR3 protein: CASSPFRDYANEQFF. The CDR3 region has the DNA TGTGCCAGCAGCCCTTTCCGGGACTACGCCAATGAGCAGTTCTTC.

This clonotype occurred many times. The chain has TRBV28 and TRBJ2-7, with unresolved D. CDR1 is MDHEN and CDR2 is SYDVKM in the germline V gene. V lost 5 bases, J lost 3 bases, and 2 bases lay in between. This CDR3 is 10 amino acids long. The CDR3 DNA sequence: TGTGCCAGCAGTCTCTACGAGCAGTACTTC. Residues: CASSLYEQYF.

The chain links TRBV5-1 to TRBJ2-2; D uncertain. Germline assignment: CDR1 SGHRS and CDR2 YFSETQ. There are 15 residues in the CDR3. V lost 2 bases and J lost 3, with 11 bases in between. CDR3 nucleotide sequence: TGCGCCAGCAGCTTTGGTAGGGCGGACACCGGGGAGCTGTTTTTT. As protein: CASSFGRADTGELFF.

This clonotype was observed many times. The chain employs TRBV2 and TRBJ2-1; 9 bases are shared with TRBD2. Germline values: CDR1 SNHLY, CDR2 FYNNEI. J gave up 9 bases and V 6 bases, and 9 bases lay outside the gene matches. The CDR3 extends over 14 amino acids. The CDR3 protein is CASRDRLAEPEQFF. The CDR3 region has the DNA TGTGCCAGCAGGGATCGACTAGCGGAACCTGAGCAGTTCTTC.

The genes are TRBV7-3 and TRBJ2-2; D remains ambiguous. Germline V gives CDR1 SGHTA, CDR2 FQGTGA. CDR3 length equals 14 residues. The V gene lost 2 bases and the J gene lost 3 bases, with 7 bases spanning the gap. DNA of the CDR3: TGTGCCAGCAGCTTATTTTCCGACACCGGGGAGCTGTTTTTT. This translates into CASSLFSDTGELFF.

This clonotype was counted a few times. This chain links TRBV15 with TRBJ2-1, with 14 bases lining up with TRBD2. V was clipped by 0 bases and J by 9 bases; unmatched bases: 4. Germline loops: CDR1 LNHNV, CDR2 YYDKDF (reference sequence). This CDR3 has 16 residues. The CDR3 sequence: CATSRDGGTSGGEQFF. CDR3 DNA sequence: TGTGCCACCAGCAGAGATGGTGGGACTAGCGGGGGTGAGCAGTTCTTC.

This clonotype was counted many times. This rearrangement joins TRBV12-5 to TRBJ1-1, with unresolved D. V was clipped by 9 bases and J by 1 base, with 12 bases between them. Per the germline V gene, CDR1 is LGHNT and CDR2 is FRNRAP. The CDR3 has 13 residues. The CDR3 nucleotides are TGTGCTAGCATGCTTGGAACGAACACTGAAGCTTTCTTT. Protein product: CASMLGTNTEAFF.